This is a list of T cell receptor beta chains from one sample in a study of preoperative IRX-2 immunotherapy in early breast cancer. Method: immunoSEQ multiplex PCR; TCRdb's copy keeps in-frame clones and lacks some. The repertoire includes 30,000 to 45,000 clones, 75% to 85% of them detected once, and about 1.5% sits in the top ten. The sequenced sample was lymph node tissue, obtained after IRX-2 immunotherapy. The receptor set was obtained from a human donor with breast cancer. Both conserved end residues are part of each CDR3. D genes are given only for firm matches. Part of the rows lack a size; the others show once, few, many or a class for expanded clones.

j_call,d_call,clone_size,v_call,cdr3_nt,cdr3_aa
TRBJ1-4,NA,few,TRBV11-3,TGTGCCAGCAGCATCCAGACAGCAACTAATGAAAAACTGTTTTTT,CASSIQTATNEKLFF
TRBJ2-7,NA,NA,TRBV29-1,TGCAGCGTAGGCCCCCAATTCTCCTACGAGCAGTACTTC,CSVGPQFSYEQYF
TRBJ2-2,TRBD1,NA,TRBV29-1,TGCAGCGTAGACAGGGGTTTAAACACCGGGGAGCTGTTTTTT,CSVDRGLNTGELFF
TRBJ1-2,NA,NA,TRBV6-8,TGTGCCAGCGAACCCTGGGGAGGAGCTAACTATGGCTACACCTTC,CASEPWGGANYGYTF
TRBJ1-1,NA,NA,TRBV5-1,TGCGCCAGCAGCTTGGGGCAGAGGGGTACTGAAGCTTTCTTT,CASSLGQRGTEAFF
TRBJ1-1,NA,NA,TRBV30,TGTGCCTGGAGTTACAGGGAGAACACTGAAGCTTTCTTT,CAWSYRENTEAFF
TRBJ2-3,TRBD1,once,TRBV15,TGTGCCACCTCCTACGGGACAGGGCTTACAGATACGCAGTATTTT,CATSYGTGLTDTQYF
TRBJ2-1,TRBD1,NA,TRBV11-3,TGTGCCAGCAGCCGGGGACAGGGCTACAATGAGCAGTTCTTC,CASSRGQGYNEQFF
TRBJ1-1,NA,NA,TRBV28,TGTGCCAGCAGTTTGGACTTGGGGGGCAAAGGACCTGAAGCTTTCTTT,CASSLDLGGKGPEAFF
TRBJ1-4,NA,NA,TRBV6-8,TGTGCCAGCAGACCTGTCGCAACTAATGAAAAACTGTTTTTT,CASRPVATNEKLFF
TRBJ1-2,NA,NA,TRBV4-1,TGCGCCAGCAGCCAAGGAGGACAGCGCGCTCGCTACACCTTC,CASSQGGQRARYTF
TRBJ2-6,NA,NA,TRBV29-1,TGCAGCGTTGAAGAGGTCTCTGGGGCCAACGTCCTGACTTTC,CSVEEVSGANVLTF
TRBJ1-1,NA,NA,TRBV30,TGTGCCTGGAGTGTAGCTGTGGGGTCTGAAGCTTTCTTT,CAWSVAVGSEAFF
TRBJ1-6,NA,NA,TRBV19,TGTGCCAGTAGTATAGAACCGAATTCACCCCTCCACTTT,CASSIEPNSPLHF
TRBJ1-6,NA,few,TRBV28,TGTGCCAGCAGGTATCAGGAGAATTCACCCCTCCACTTT,CASRYQENSPLHF
TRBJ2-7,NA,once,TRBV23-1,TGCGCCAGCAGCCAAGATCCGGGGCGGACTACCGAGCAGTACTTC,CASSQDPGRTTEQYF
TRBJ1-4,NA,NA,TRBV14,TGTGCCAGCAGCCAACAGGTTGCAACTAATGAAAAACTGTTTTTT,CASSQQVATNEKLFF
TRBJ1-2,NA,NA,TRBV28,TGTGCCAGCAGTTTAAGGGGCGGCTATGGCTACACCTTC,CASSLRGGYGYTF
TRBJ1-1,NA,NA,TRBV28,TGTGCCAGCAGTTTATCTCACAGTTTCATGAACACTGAAGCTTTCTTT,CASSLSHSFMNTEAFF
TRBJ2-5,TRBD2,NA,TRBV28,TGTGCCAGCAGTACCAGACTAGCTTTATTAGTGGAGACCCAGTACTTC,CASSTRLALLVETQYF
TRBJ2-7,TRBD2,once,TRBV11-3,TGTGCCAGCAGCCGTACTAGCGGGGGGACCTCCTACGAGCAGTACTTC,CASSRTSGGTSYEQYF
TRBJ1-2,NA,NA,TRBV6-8,TGTGCCATCTGCGACCGTGCTAACTATGGCTACACCTTC,CAICDRANYGYTF
TRBJ2-7,TRBD1,NA,TRBV18,TGTGCCAGCTCGACAGGGGACCCCTACGAGCAGTACTTC,CASSTGDPYEQYF
TRBJ1-1,NA,NA,TRBV6-8,TGTGCCAGCAGGCGGACAGAGTCGAACACTGAAGCTTTCTTT,CASRRTESNTEAFF
TRBJ2-2,TRBD1,NA,TRBV6-8,TGTGCCAGCAGTTCCGGACAGGGGGTCACCGGGGAGCTGTTTTTT,CASSSGQGVTGELFF
TRBJ1-2,TRBD1,NA,TRBV6-8,TGTGCCATCAGTGGGGATCGGACAGGGGTGTCGGGTGGCTACACCTTC,CAISGDRTGVSGGYTF
TRBJ2-3,NA,NA,TRBV5-1,TGCGCCAGCAGCTTGCCCGGGGGCAGCACAGATACGCAGTATTTT,CASSLPGGSTDTQYF
TRBJ2-2,NA,NA,TRBV1,TGCGCCAGCAGCCAGACTCCTAGGCACACCGGGGAGCTGTTTTTT,CASSQTPRHTGELFF
TRBJ2-7,NA,NA,TRBV6-8,TGTGCCAGCAGCTACCACGGAGGGTACGAGCAGTACTTC,CASSYHGGYEQYF
TRBJ2-7,NA,NA,TRBV11-3,TGTGCCAGCAGCTCCTGGGGGATCTATAGTTCCTACGAGCAGTACTTC,CASSSWGIYSSYEQYF
TRBJ2-1,NA,NA,TRBV6-4,TGTGCCAGCAGTGATGCTAGGGGGGCCTACAATGAGCAGTTCTTC,CASSDARGAYNEQFF
TRBJ2-3,NA,NA,TRBV7-2,TGTGCCAGCAGCTTTAGTGGAATCAGCACAGATACGCAGTATTTT,CASSFSGISTDTQYF
TRBJ2-5,NA,NA,TRBV6-8,TGTGCCATTCACAGGGAAGGGCGAGAGACCCAGTACTTC,CAIHREGRETQYF
TRBJ1-1,TRBD1,NA,TRBV11-3,TGTGCCAGCAGCTTGGTAGGGGGCGCGTCCACTGAAGCTTTCTTT,CASSLVGGASTEAFF
TRBJ2-3,TRBD2,NA,TRBV11-3,TGTGCCAGCAGGTATCGTACGACTAGCGGGGGCACAGATACGCAGTATTTT,CASRYRTTSGGTDTQYF
TRBJ2-3,NA,NA,TRBV5-1,TGCGCCAGCAGCTCGAAAGAGTACAGGACCTTGTTCACAGATACGCAGTATTTT,CASSSKEYRTLFTDTQYF
TRBJ2-1,NA,NA,TRBV7-2,TGTGCCAGCAGCTTAGGGGAGTACAATGAGCAGTTCTTC,CASSLGEYNEQFF
TRBJ2-1,TRBD1,few,TRBV11-3,TGTGCCAGCAGCTTAGGACAGGGGGCTTTAGGTGAGCAGTTCTTC,CASSLGQGALGEQFF
TRBJ1-1,NA,NA,TRBV11-3,TGTGCCAGCAGCTTGTGGGACTACGACGGGGGCACTGAAGCTTTCTTT,CASSLWDYDGGTEAFF
TRBJ2-3,NA,NA,TRBV19,TGTGCCAGTAGTATCTCTGGGCCGGCAGATACGCAGTATTTT,CASSISGPADTQYF
TRBJ1-6,TRBD1,NA,TRBV5-1,TGCGCCAGCAGCTTGGTCGGTACAGGGGTTGGTTCACCCCTCCACTTT,CASSLVGTGVGSPLHF
TRBJ1-2,NA,NA,TRBV5-1,TGCGCCAGCAGTCTGTCGGTTACAAACTATGGCTACACCTTC,CASSLSVTNYGYTF
TRBJ2-1,NA,NA,TRBV19,TGTGCCAGTAGTATCGAGGGAATAATGTACAATGAGCAGTTCTTC,CASSIEGIMYNEQFF
TRBJ1-2,TRBD1,NA,TRBV11-3,TGTGCCAGCAGCGCCGGGACAGGCCTCAACTATGGCTACACCTTC,CASSAGTGLNYGYTF
TRBJ2-1,TRBD2,NA,TRBV7-1,TGTGCCAGCAGCCTCCAGTCTAGCGGGGGCTACAATGAGCAGTTCTTC,CASSLQSSGGYNEQFF
TRBJ2-2,TRBD1,NA,TRBV6-8,TGTGCCAGCAGTGTGCACAGGGGAGCCGTCGGGGAGCTGTTTTTT,CASSVHRGAVGELFF
TRBJ1-5,NA,NA,TRBV4-1,TGCGCCAGCAGCCAAGAACTTCTTAGCAATCAGCCCCAGCATTTT,CASSQELLSNQPQHF
TRBJ2-5,NA,NA,TRBV28,TGTGCCAGCAGAAAAGGGGGTTCGGAGACCCAGTACTTC,CASRKGGSETQYF
TRBJ2-2,TRBD1,NA,TRBV11-3,TGTGCCAGCAGCCCCGGGACAGGCAGGGTCGGGGAGCTGTTTTTT,CASSPGTGRVGELFF
TRBJ1-1,NA,NA,TRBV6-8,TGTGCCAGCAGTTCGCAGGGGAGGGCGAACACTGAAGCTTTCTTT,CASSSQGRANTEAFF
TRBJ1-4,NA,NA,TRBV30,TGTGCCTGGACAGCCTACCGATATGAAAAACTGTTTTTT,CAWTAYRYEKLFF
TRBJ2-7,TRBD2,NA,TRBV6-8,TGTGCCAGCACTGTGAGGGACCGGGGGGGCGAGCAGTACTTC,CASTVRDRGGEQYF
TRBJ2-7,NA,NA,TRBV9,TGTGCCAGCAGATTGACAGTGTCGAGCTACGAGCAGTACTTC,CASRLTVSSYEQYF
TRBJ2-7,TRBD1,NA,TRBV5-1,TGCGCCAGCAGCTTGCCGGGACAGGGTAACTACGAGCAGTACTTC,CASSLPGQGNYEQYF
TRBJ1-1,NA,NA,TRBV19,TGTGCCAGTAGTAACGTCAGGGGACGGACTGAAGCTTTCTTT,CASSNVRGRTEAFF
TRBJ1-4,NA,NA,TRBV19,TGTGCCAGTAGCACAATGGGCATTGAAAAACTGTTTTTT,CASSTMGIEKLFF
TRBJ1-1,NA,few,TRBV30,TGTGCCTGCTTCCCCCTCAGGGTTGATGACACTGAAGCTTTCTTT,CACFPLRVDDTEAFF
TRBJ2-3,NA,NA,TRBV6-8,TGTGCCAGCAGCTTCGTCGGCACAGATACGCAGTATTTT,CASSFVGTDTQYF
TRBJ1-2,NA,NA,TRBV10-2,TGCGCCAGCAGTGAAGGGGCTAACTATGGCTACACCTTC,CASSEGANYGYTF
TRBJ2-1,NA,NA,TRBV6-8,TGTGCCAGTCGGACAATCTCCTACAATGAGCAGTTCTTC,CASRTISYNEQFF